The 5 T cell receptor beta chains given below trace back to one sample, sequenced in a study of T cells in Graves' hyperthyroidism and ophthalmopathy. Regions amplified from RNA transcripts were the TCR beta CDR3 regions. Using the HTBI primer set, a first-round RT-PCR was run on the TCR CDR3. Each CDR3 protein is one row after TCRdb ran MiXCR on the multiplex PCR reads. In the table there are around 300,000 distinct CDR3 sequences, approximately 20% of which are singletons. Source material: blood. Receptors originate from a man aged 30-40 years with Graves' ophthalmopathy.

This clonotype appeared a few times. J is TRBJ2-2 and V is TRBV12-3 or TRBV12-4; 7 bases line up with TRBD2. The CDR3 consists of 16 residues. After removal of 6 bases from V and 1 base from J, the junction contained 8 bases not matched to a gene. CDR3 amino acids: CASRKAGMENTGELFF. In DNA, the CDR3 is TGTGCCAGCAGGAAAGCGGGGATGGAGAACACCGGGGAGCTGTTTTTT.

This clonotype has a count of ten or more. The chain employs TRBV2 and TRBJ2-5; 7 bases match TRBD1. The length of the CDR3 is 13 residues. V shed 6 bases and J 6 bases; nucleotides not matched to a gene: 7. The germline gives CDR1 SNHLY, CDR2 FYNNEI. DNA for the CDR3: TGTGCCAGCAGATGGGACAGTTTGCAGACCCAGTACTTC. Residues: CASRWDSLQTQYF.

This clonotype showed up just once. The CDR3 sequence is CASILQTGANTEAFF. In nucleotides, the CDR3 is TGTGCCAGCATCCTACAGACAGGGGCAAACACTGAAGCTTTCTTT. The V gene is TRBV6-1, the J gene TRBJ1-1; 8 nucleotides line up with TRBD1. Germline lookup yields CDR1 MNHNS and CDR2 SASEGT. With 7 bases clipped from V and 2 bases from J, the junction kept 9 bases outside the gene matches. There are 15 residues in the CDR3.

The CDR3 DNA sequence: TGTGCTAGTGGTTTGCTTTACGAGCAGTACTTC. This translates into CASGLLYEQYF. The J gene is TRBJ2-7, the V gene TRBV12-5; D call uncertain. CDR1 LGHNT and CDR2 FRNRAP come from the germline V gene. This CDR3 has 11 amino acids. V was trimmed by 2 bases and J by 4 bases, leaving 3 bases between them.

The chain combines TRBV12-3 or TRBV12-4 with TRBJ1-5, with D perhaps matching TRBD1 (6 bases). The CDR3 runs 13 residues. V was clipped by 8 bases and J by 9 bases, with 17 bases between them. The CDR3 loop is CASGGGRQSPQHF. CDR3 bases: TGTGCCAGCGGGGGGGGGCGGCAATCGCCCCAGCATTTT.